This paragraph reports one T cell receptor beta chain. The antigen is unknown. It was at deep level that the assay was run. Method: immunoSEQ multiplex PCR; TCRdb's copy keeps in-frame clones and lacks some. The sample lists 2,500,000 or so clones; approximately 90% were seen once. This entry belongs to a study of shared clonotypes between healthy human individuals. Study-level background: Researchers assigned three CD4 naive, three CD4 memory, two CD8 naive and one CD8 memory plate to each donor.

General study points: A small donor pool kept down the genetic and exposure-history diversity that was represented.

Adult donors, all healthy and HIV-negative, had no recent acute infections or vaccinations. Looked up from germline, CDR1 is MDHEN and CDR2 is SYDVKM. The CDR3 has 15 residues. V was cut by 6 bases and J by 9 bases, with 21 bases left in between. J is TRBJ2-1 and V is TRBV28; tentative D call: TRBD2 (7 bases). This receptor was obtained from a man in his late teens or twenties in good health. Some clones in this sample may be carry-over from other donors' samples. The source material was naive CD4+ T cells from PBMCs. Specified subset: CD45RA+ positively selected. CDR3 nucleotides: TGTGCCAGCAGCCCTGGGGGGGCGCAGGCGTCTGAGCAGTTCTTC. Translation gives CASSPGGAQASEQFF.